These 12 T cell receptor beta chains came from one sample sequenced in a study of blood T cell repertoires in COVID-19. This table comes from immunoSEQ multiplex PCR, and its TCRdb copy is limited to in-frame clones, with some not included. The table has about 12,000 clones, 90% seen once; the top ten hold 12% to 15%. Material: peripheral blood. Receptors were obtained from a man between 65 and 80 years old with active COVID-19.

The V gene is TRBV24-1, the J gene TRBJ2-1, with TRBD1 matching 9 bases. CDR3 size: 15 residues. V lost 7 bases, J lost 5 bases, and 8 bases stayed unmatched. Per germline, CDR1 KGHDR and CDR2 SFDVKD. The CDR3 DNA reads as TGTGCCACCAGGGGGGGGACAGGGAGGAACAATGAGCAGTTCTTC. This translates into CATRGGTGRNNEQFF.

For the CDR3, the DNA is TGTGCCAGCAGCCCCATGACACTTATGAACACTGAAGCTTTCTTT. Encoded protein: CASSPMTLMNTEAFF. The V and J genes are TRBV7-6 and TRBJ1-1; D gene ambiguous. V was pared by 5 bases and J by 0 bases, with 13 bases between. Germline V gene data show CDR1 as SGHVS and CDR2 as FNYEAQ. The CDR3 is made up of 15 amino acids. Full variable domain (remainder filled in from reference TRBV7-6 and TRBJ1-1): GAGVSQSPRYKVTKRGQDVALRCDPISGHVSLYWYRQALGQGPEFLTYFNYEAQQDKSGLPNDRFSAERPEGSISTLTIQRTEQRDSAMYRCASSPMTLMNTEAFFGQGTRLTVV.

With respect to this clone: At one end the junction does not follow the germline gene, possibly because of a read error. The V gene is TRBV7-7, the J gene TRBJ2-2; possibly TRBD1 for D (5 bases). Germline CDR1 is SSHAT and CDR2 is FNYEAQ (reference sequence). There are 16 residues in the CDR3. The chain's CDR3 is CASSPGRAAAGGELFF. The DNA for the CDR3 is TGTGCTAGCAGCCCAGGGCGCGCGGCGGCTGGCGGGGAGCTGTTTTTT.

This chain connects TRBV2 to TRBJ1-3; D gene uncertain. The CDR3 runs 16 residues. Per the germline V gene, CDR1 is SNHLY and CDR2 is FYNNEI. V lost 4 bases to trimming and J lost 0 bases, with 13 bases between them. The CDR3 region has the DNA TGTGCCAGCAGTGCCCAGAACCTCCTCTCTGGAAACACCATATATTTT. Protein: CASSAQNLLSGNTIYF.

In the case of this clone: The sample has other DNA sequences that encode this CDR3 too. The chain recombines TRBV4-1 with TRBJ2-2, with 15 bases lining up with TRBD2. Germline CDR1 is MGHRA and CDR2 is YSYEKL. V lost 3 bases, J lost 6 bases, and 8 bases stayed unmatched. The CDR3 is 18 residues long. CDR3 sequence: CASSHDLGLAGGAGELFF. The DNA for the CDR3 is TGCGCCAGCAGCCACGACCTCGGACTAGCGGGGGGGGCCGGGGAGCTGTTTTTT.

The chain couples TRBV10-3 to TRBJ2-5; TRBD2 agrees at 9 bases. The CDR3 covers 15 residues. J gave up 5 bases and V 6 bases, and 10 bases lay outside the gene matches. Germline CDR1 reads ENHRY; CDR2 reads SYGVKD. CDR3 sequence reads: CAISRSGGREETQYF. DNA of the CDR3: TGTGCCATCAGCCGAAGCGGGGGGCGGGAGGAGACCCAGTACTTC.

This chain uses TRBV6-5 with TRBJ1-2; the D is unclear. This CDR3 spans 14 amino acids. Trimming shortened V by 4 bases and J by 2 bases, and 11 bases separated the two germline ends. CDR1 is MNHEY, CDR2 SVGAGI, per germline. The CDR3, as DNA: TGTGCCAGCAGTTTCGACTTCTGGAACTATGGCTACACCTTC. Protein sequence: CASSFDFWNYGYTF.

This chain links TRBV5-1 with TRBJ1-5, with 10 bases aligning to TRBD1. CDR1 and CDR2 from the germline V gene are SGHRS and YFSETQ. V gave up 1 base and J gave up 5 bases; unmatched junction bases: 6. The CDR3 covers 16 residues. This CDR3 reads CASSLTGQGIDQPQHF. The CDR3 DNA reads TGCGCCAGCAGCTTGACGGGACAGGGGATCGATCAGCCCCAGCATTTT.

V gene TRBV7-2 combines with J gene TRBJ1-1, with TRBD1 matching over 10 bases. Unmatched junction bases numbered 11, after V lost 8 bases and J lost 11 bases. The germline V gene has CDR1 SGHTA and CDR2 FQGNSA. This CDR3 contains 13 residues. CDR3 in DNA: TGTGCCAGCGGTCCCGGGACAGGGGTTGTTGCTTTCTTT. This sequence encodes CASGPGTGVVAFF.

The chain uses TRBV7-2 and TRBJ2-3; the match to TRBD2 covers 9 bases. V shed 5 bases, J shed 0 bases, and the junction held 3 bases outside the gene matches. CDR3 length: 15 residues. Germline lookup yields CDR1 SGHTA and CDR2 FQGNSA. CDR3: CASSLGLASTDTQYF. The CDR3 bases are TGTGCCAGCAGCCTGGGACTAGCTAGCACAGATACGCAGTATTTT.

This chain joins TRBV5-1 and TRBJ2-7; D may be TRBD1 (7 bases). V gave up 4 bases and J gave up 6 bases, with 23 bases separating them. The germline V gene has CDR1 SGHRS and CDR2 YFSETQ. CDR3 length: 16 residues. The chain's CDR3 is CASSLTTGTGKGEQYF. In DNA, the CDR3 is TGCGCCAGCAGCCTTACGACAGGGACTGGTAAGGGCGAGCAGTACTTC.

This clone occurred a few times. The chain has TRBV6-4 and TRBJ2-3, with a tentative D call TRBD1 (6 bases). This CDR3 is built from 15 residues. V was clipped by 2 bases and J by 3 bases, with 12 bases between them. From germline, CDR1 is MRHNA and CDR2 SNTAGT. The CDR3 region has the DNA TGTGCCAGCAGTGACGTGGGGGCAGAGACAGATACGCAGTATTTT. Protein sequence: CASSDVGAETDTQYF.